This is a list of T cell receptor beta chains from one sample in a study of cytomegalovirus exposure and HLA in healthy donors. Profiling relied on immunoSEQ multiplex PCR, and the TCRdb table lists in-frame clones only, not all of them. The sample has around 150,000 clones, 60% to 80% seen once. Sequenced: PBMCs. The receptor set was obtained from a male donor in good health and CMV-seronegative. Both conserved end residues are part of each CDR3. Each record gives: J gene, V gene, CDR3 protein.

J gene: TRBJ2-7
V gene: TRBV19
CDR3 protein: CASSIGGEVSIEQYF

J gene: TRBJ1-6
V gene: TRBV7-9
CDR3 protein: CASSPGQDRTYNSPLHF

J gene: TRBJ1-1
V gene: TRBV10-3
CDR3 protein: CATRDSNTEAFF

J gene: TRBJ2-3
V gene: TRBV2
CDR3 protein: CASRISGTDTQYF

J gene: TRBJ2-3
V gene: TRBV4-2
CDR3 protein: CASSQDPSGTDPDTQYF

J gene: TRBJ1-1
V gene: TRBV6-4
CDR3 protein: CASSDSRHTEAFF

J gene: TRBJ2-5
V gene: TRBV6-5
CDR3 protein: CASRRGLAGGETQYF

J gene: TRBJ1-4
V gene: TRBV7-2
CDR3 protein: CASSLEDRSEKLFF

J gene: TRBJ1-2
V gene: TRBV6-1
CDR3 protein: CASSDEGYTF

J gene: TRBJ1-5
V gene: TRBV6-6
CDR3 protein: CASSYSSGQPQHF

J gene: TRBJ1-6
V gene: TRBV6-5
CDR3 protein: CASTLTGLGSPLHF

J gene: TRBJ2-5
V gene: TRBV19
CDR3 protein: CASSTDREETQYF

J gene: TRBJ1-1
V gene: TRBV18
CDR3 protein: CASSPTVSGVDGAFF

J gene: TRBJ1-2
V gene: TRBV19
CDR3 protein: CASSTYPLPLGNYGYTF

J gene: TRBJ1-2
V gene: TRBV30
CDR3 protein: CAWSAGTGASWGGYTF

J gene: TRBJ2-3
V gene: TRBV4-2
CDR3 protein: CASSPHTTSGGAGSTDTQYF

J gene: TRBJ2-2
V gene: TRBV27
CDR3 protein: CASSLQWVRGQGNTGELFF

J gene: TRBJ2-3
V gene: TRBV7-2
CDR3 protein: CASSLGPSGQGATDTQYF

J gene: TRBJ2-5
V gene: TRBV5-1
CDR3 protein: CASSHLTDRQETQYF

J gene: TRBJ2-1
V gene: TRBV30
CDR3 protein: CAWSVGQGTYNEQFF